The 27 T cell receptor beta chains below come from one sample, sequenced in a study of T-cell reconstitution after alpha-beta-depleted transplantation in children. During its preparation, the TCRbeta library received unique molecular identifiers. MiXCR was run by TCRdb on the PCR reads, yielding one entry per CDR3 protein. The repertoire holds some 220,000 distinct CDR3 sequences, approximately 11% seen once, with 28% in the top ten. Here the sequenced sample was PBMCs, taken before TCRalphabeta/CD19-depleted stem cell transplant. These receptors all come from a child less than two years old with acute myeloid leukemia, due to receive a stem cell transplant.

This clonotype showed up many times. This chain joins TRBV6-2 or TRBV6-3 and TRBJ1-1; TRBD1 aligns across 7 bases. The CDR3 spans 13 residues. V trimming: 7 bases; J trimming: 1 base; junction bases outside the gene matches: 3. Per the germline V gene, CDR1 is MNHEY and CDR2 is SVGEGT. The CDR3 coding sequence is TGTGCCAGCACGGACAGGAGGAACACTGAAGCTTTCTTT. Protein: CASTDRRNTEAFF.

This clonotype was seen at least ten times. This chain uses TRBV11-2 with TRBJ2-3, with TRBD2 matching 10 bases. From germline, CDR1 is SGHAT and CDR2 FQNNGV. Trimming took 3 bases from V and 2 from J; bases not matched to a gene: 5. There are 16 residues in the CDR3. CDR3 protein: CASSFPSGGYTDTQYF. For the CDR3, the DNA is TGTGCCAGCAGCTTCCCTAGCGGGGGATACACAGATACGCAGTATTTT.

There are many counts of this clonotype. This chain joins TRBV6-5 and TRBJ1-3; 8 bases are a match to TRBD1. This CDR3 contains 13 residues. The V gene end was trimmed by 5 bases and the J gene end by 7 bases; junction bases not matched to a gene: 4. The germline gives CDR1 MNHEY, CDR2 SVGAGI. CDR3 loop: CASSTDRVNTIYF. CDR3 nucleotides: TGTGCCAGCAGTACGGACAGGGTTAACACCATATATTTT.

J is TRBJ1-5 and V is TRBV12-5, with D possibly matching TRBD1 (6 bases). Deletions cut 7 bases from V and 1 base from J, with 11 bases between. There are 14 residues in the CDR3. Germline V CDR1 and CDR2: LGHNT, FRNRAP. CDR3: CASDGGQSNQPQHF. The CDR3 coding sequence is TGTGCTAGTGATGGCGGACAGAGCAATCAGCCCCAGCATTTT.

This chain links TRBV21-1 with TRBJ2-6; the listed D gene, TRBD1, was not tested against the DNA. TRBV21-1 is a pseudogene locus. CDR3 size: 16 residues. The DNA for the CDR3 is TGTGCCAGCAGATTAACAGGGGGACCTGGGGCCAACGTCCTGACTTTC. Translation: CASRLTGGPGANVLTF.

This clonotype was recorded many times. CDR3 protein: CASSLWTSNQPQHF. CDR3 nucleotide sequence: TGTGCCAGCAGCTTGTGGACTAGCAATCAGCCCCAGCATTTT. The rearrangement uses TRBV5-6 and TRBJ1-5; the D is unclear. V lost 1 base to trimming and J lost 0 bases, with 5 bases between them. Germline assignment: CDR1 SGHDT and CDR2 YYEEEE. The length of the CDR3 is 14 residues.

This clonotype was detected a few times. This chain connects TRBV6-6 to TRBJ2-5, with D hard to call. Trimming removed 2 bases from V and 4 bases from J, with 5 bases in between. CDR1 is MNHNY and CDR2 is SVGAGI in the germline V gene (reference sequence). The CDR3 sequence is 12 residues long. The CDR3 loop is CASSYVRETQYF. As DNA, the CDR3 is TGTGCCAGCAGTTACGTCAGAGAGACCCAGTACTTC.

This clonotype was seen many times. The chain links TRBV28 to TRBJ1-2; 9 bases map to TRBD1. The CDR3 covers 14 residues. Looked up from germline, CDR1 is MDHEN and CDR2 is SYDVKM. J was trimmed by 4 bases and V by 6 bases; bases with no gene match: 6. CDR3 coding DNA: TGTGCCAGCAGCACAGGGGGCTTTGGCTATGGCTACACCTTC. It translates to CASSTGGFGYGYTF.

Of note for this clonotype: Just one base apart from a much larger clone, this may be a read error. The chain links TRBV4-1 to TRBJ1-6; D gene uncertain. Germline loops: CDR1 MGHRA, CDR2 YSYEKL. This CDR3 has 14 residues. Trimming took 6 bases from V and 6 from J, leaving 12 bases between them. This CDR3 is CASREVSLNSPLHF. The CDR3 DNA reads as TGCGCCAGCAGGGAGGTGAGCCTTAATTCACCCCTCCACTTT.

This clonotype was counted at least ten times. J is TRBJ1-1 and V is TRBV12-3 or TRBV12-4; D possibly corresponds to TRBD1 (6 bases). Trimming left V 5 bases short and J 8 bases short, with 15 bases between. The CDR3 is made up of 13 amino acids. The CDR3 reads CASSRPGHQEAFF. The CDR3 DNA sequence: TGTGCCAGCAGTCGACCGGGACACCAAGAAGCTTTCTTT.

This clonotype was detected ten times or more. The chain is built from TRBV7-9 and TRBJ2-5, with TRBD2 matching 12 bases. The CDR3 contains 19 residues. Unmatched junction bases numbered 14, after V lost 1 base and J lost 5 bases. The V gene's germline CDR1 is SEHNR and CDR2 FQNEAQ (reference sequence). The CDR3 reads CASSLGPTSGRGLKETQYF. CDR3 bases: TGTGCCAGCAGCTTAGGTCCGACTAGCGGGAGAGGGTTGAAGGAGACCCAGTACTTC.

This clonotype was seen at least ten times. This chain connects TRBV7-9 to TRBJ2-3; TRBD2 agrees at 8 bases. V dropped 3 bases and J dropped 4; count of bases not matched to a gene: 6. Germline assignment: CDR1 SEHNR and CDR2 FQNEAQ (reference sequence). CDR3 length: 15 amino acids. The CDR3 bases are TGTGCCAGCAGCTTGAATAGCGGGAACCCAGATACGCAGTATTTT. It specifies CASSLNSGNPDTQYF. Using reference TRBV7-9 and TRBJ2-3 for the parts outside the CDR3, the full variable domain is DTGVSQNPRHKITKRGQNVTFRCDPISEHNRLYWYRQTLGQGPEFLTYFQNEAQLEKSRLLSDRFSAERPKGSFSTLEIQRTEQGDSAMYLCASSLNSGNPDTQYFGPGTRLTVL.

The J gene is TRBJ2-7, the V gene TRBV28; weak D call: TRBD2 (6 bases). This CDR3 has 14 residues. The V gene lost 7 bases and the J gene lost 1 base, with 14 bases spanning the gap. CDR1 is MDHEN, CDR2 SYDVKM, per germline. CDR3 nucleotide sequence: TGTGCCAGCAATCGTAGCGGCGCTTCCTACGAGCAGTACTTC. It encodes CASNRSGASYEQYF. Looking up the rest from reference TRBV28 and TRBJ2-7 gives the full variable domain: DVKVTQSSRYLVKRTGEKVFLECVQDMDHENMFWYRQDPGLGLRLIYFSYDVKMKEKGDIPEGYSVSREKKERFSLILESASTNQTSMYLCASNRSGASYEQYFGPGTRLTVT.

The V gene is TRBV27, the J gene TRBJ2-1, with 11 bases that match TRBD2. V lost 2 bases, J lost 6 bases, and 6 bases stayed unmatched. The germline V gene has CDR1 MNHEY and CDR2 SMNVEV (reference sequence). The CDR3 consists of 16 residues. CDR3 bases: TGTGCCAGCAGTTTACTTGATAGCGGGAGGGCCAATGAGCAGTTCTTC. This translates into CASSLLDSGRANEQFF.

At least ten counts were recorded for this clonotype. The J gene is TRBJ2-1, the V gene TRBV4-2, with 8 bases fitting TRBD2. CDR3 size: 15 residues. V was clipped by 4 bases and J by 6 bases; unmatched bases: 8. CDR1 and CDR2 (germline): LGHNA, YNFKEQ. DNA of the CDR3: TGTGCCAGCAGCCCGCCGGGACTAGGGGGCAATGAGCAGTTCTTC. Amino acids: CASSPPGLGGNEQFF.

This clonotype occurred many times. V and J are TRBV3-1 and TRBJ1-2; D unresolved. The length of the CDR3 is 15 residues. The germline V gene has CDR1 LGHDT and CDR2 YNNKEL (reference sequence). The V gene lost 1 base and the J gene lost 4 bases, with 13 bases spanning the gap. The CDR3 coding sequence is TGTGCCAGCAGCCAAGGAGGAGGCGACTTCTATGGCTACACCTTC. It translates to CASSQGGGDFYGYTF.

This clonotype was detected many times. This sequence joins TRBV5-1 and TRBJ1-2; 9 bases are shared with TRBD1. Trimming cost V 4 bases and J 7 bases; bases outside gene matches: 8. From germline, CDR1 is SGHRS and CDR2 YFSETQ. The CDR3 extends over 14 amino acids. The CDR3 DNA reads TGCGCCAGCAGCCCTGGGACAGGGATGAGTGGCTACACCTTC. It codes for CASSPGTGMSGYTF.

In this sample, this clonotype turned up many times. The chain uses TRBV3-1 and TRBJ2-7; TRBD2 might be the D (5 bases). This CDR3 region has 13 residues. CDR1 and CDR2 (germline): LGHDT, YNNKEL (reference sequence). Trimming stripped 5 bases from V and 0 bases from J, with 8 bases between. For the CDR3, the DNA is TGTGCCAGCAGCTACCGGGACTCCTACGAGCAGTACTTC. Translating gives CASSYRDSYEQYF.

This clonotype was seen at least ten times. V gene TRBV6-5 combines with J gene TRBJ2-5; TRBD1 matches 7 bases. V dropped 2 bases and J dropped 2; count of bases not matched to a gene: 2. Germline V gene sequence: CDR1 MNHEY, CDR2 SVGAGI. The CDR3 consists of 14 residues. This chain's CDR3 is CASSYTGEQETQYF. The CDR3 DNA sequence: TGTGCCAGCAGTTACACAGGGGAGCAAGAGACCCAGTACTTC.

This clonotype was seen ten or more times. The rearrangement links TRBV30 to TRBJ2-2; D perhaps matches TRBD2 (5 bases). The CDR3 has 15 residues. Germline assignment: CDR1 GTSNPN and CDR2 SVGIG (reference sequence). V lost 6 bases and J 0 bases, leaving 14 bases between the germline ends. For the CDR3, the DNA is TGTGCCTGCAAGCTCGAGGGTGCGAACACCGGGGAGCTGTTTTTT. As protein: CACKLEGANTGELFF. Full variable domain (rest looked up from reference TRBV30 and TRBJ2-2): SQTIHQWPATLVQPVGSPLSLECTVEGTSNPNLYWYRQAAGRGLQLLFYSVGIGQISSEVPQNLSASRPQDRQFILSSKKLLLSDSGFYLCACKLEGANTGELFFGEGSRLTVL.

This clonotype was counted at least ten times. The rearrangement links TRBV5-1 to TRBJ2-7, with D possibly being TRBD2 (6 bases). The germline V and J ends were trimmed by 2 bases and 0 bases, with 21 bases remaining between them. The CDR3 sequence is 18 residues long. CDR1 is SGHRS and CDR2 is YFSETQ in the germline V gene. This CDR3 is CASSFLTHAAGGSYEQYF. For the CDR3, the DNA is TGCGCCAGCAGCTTCCTCACCCACGCAGCGGGCGGCTCCTACGAGCAGTACTTC.

This clonotype was picked up a small number of times. The chain is built from TRBV18 and TRBJ1-1; D gene uncertain. The CDR3 consists of 12 residues. Germline V CDR1 and CDR2: KGHSH, LQKENI. The germline V and J ends were trimmed by 0 bases and 2 bases, with 1 base remaining between them. CDR3 nucleotide sequence: TGTGCCAGCTCACCACCAAACACTGAAGCTTTCTTT. Encoded protein: CASSPPNTEAFF.

This clonotype appeared many times. The V gene is TRBV4-1, the J gene TRBJ2-5; 7 bases align to TRBD2. V was clipped by 1 base and J by 5 bases; unmatched bases: 7. The CDR3 runs to 15 residues. CDR1 and CDR2 from the germline V gene are MGHRA and YSYEKL. CDR3 bases: TGCGCCAGCAGCCAAGGGGCGGGAGTAGCGGAGACCCAGTACTTC. This gives the protein CASSQGAGVAETQYF.

This clonotype was picked up many times. This chain uses TRBV24-1 with TRBJ2-2; 14 bases are shared with TRBD2. The V gene's germline CDR1 is KGHDR and CDR2 SFDVKD. V gave up 5 bases and J gave up 7 bases; unmatched junction bases: 11. This CDR3 is built from 18 residues. CDR3 DNA sequence: TGTGCCACCAGTGTTCCTACCGGGACTAGCGGGAGCAACGGGGAGCTGTTTTTT. Residues: CATSVPTGTSGSNGELFF.

This clonotype was seen many times. The chain employs TRBV28 and TRBJ2-7, with 9 nucleotides matching TRBD1. CDR3 length: 17 amino acids. Trimming at V came to 6 bases and at J to 5 bases, leaving 17 bases not matched to a gene. The V gene's germline CDR1 is MDHEN and CDR2 SYDVKM. CDR3 bases: TGTGCCAGCAGCCCTCCCTTAGGGACAGGGAATTATGACGAGCAGTACTTC. Amino acid sequence: CASSPPLGTGNYDEQYF.

This clonotype was seen many times. The chain combines TRBV7-2 with TRBJ2-7; 8 bases match TRBD2. This CDR3 contains 15 residues. Germline V lookup: CDR1 SGHTA, CDR2 FQGNSA. Trimming took 1 base from V and 2 from J; bases not matched to a gene: 4. The DNA for the CDR3 is TGTGCCAGCAGCTTAGGACTAGCGTATACCTACGAGCAGTACTTC. It yields the protein CASSLGLAYTYEQYF.

This clonotype was counted many times. The J gene is TRBJ1-1, the V gene TRBV3-1; D is undetermined. The germline V and J ends were trimmed by 4 bases and 0 bases, with 9 bases remaining between them. In germline, CDR1 is LGHDT, CDR2 YNNKEL (reference sequence). The CDR3 totals 14 residues. The CDR3 spells CASSPRSMNTEAFF. The CDR3 bases are TGTGCCAGCAGCCCCCGCTCTATGAACACTGAAGCTTTCTTT. The whole variable domain, remainder taken from reference TRBV3-1 and TRBJ1-1, is DTAVSQTPKYLVTQMGNDKSIKCEQNLGHDTMYWYKQDSKKFLKIMFSYNNKELIINETVPNRFSPKSPDKAHLNLHINSLELGDSAVYFCASSPRSMNTEAFFGQGTRLTVV.